Below, 31 T cell receptor beta chains from the same sample are listed, as sequenced in a study of blood T cell repertoires in COVID-19. The table came from immunoSEQ multiplex PCR; TCRdb's copy has only in-frame clones and leaves some out. Here the sample spans about 62,000 clones, approximately 90% being singletons. Sequencing was done on a sample of peripheral blood. Receptor source: an elderly woman with acute or convalescent COVID-19.

The chain has TRBV7-3 and TRBJ2-2, with 8 bases identical to TRBD2. This CDR3 is built from 14 residues. CDR1 and CDR2 from the germline V gene are SGHTA and FQGTGA. The V and J ends lost 6 bases and 5 bases, in that order; junction bases with no gene match: 5. The CDR3 region has the DNA TGTGCCAGCAGTCCCGGGGGGGCAACCGGGGAGCTGTTTTTT. Translation gives CASSPGGATGELFF.

J is TRBJ2-1 and V is TRBV29-1; maybe TRBD1 (5 bases). The V end lost 3 bases, the J end lost 4 bases, and 22 bases lay between the germline ends. The CDR3 sequence is 17 residues long. The germline CDR1 and CDR2 sequences are SQVTM and ANQGSEA. This chain's CDR3 is CSVDKGQGSIIYNEQFF. CDR3 DNA: TGCAGCGTTGACAAGGGTCAGGGCAGCATAATTTACAATGAGCAGTTCTTC.

This clone was recorded only once. The gene calls are TRBV2 and TRBJ2-4; D is unresolved. Trimming left V 2 bases short and J 7 bases short, with 12 bases between. In germline, CDR1 is SNHLY, CDR2 FYNNEI. CDR3 length: 14 amino acids. The CDR3 DNA follows: TGTGCCAGCAGTGAAATCGCGGCAGAGAACATTCAGTACTTC. Protein sequence: CASSEIAAENIQYF.

The chain has TRBV10-1 and TRBJ2-3; TRBD2 agrees at 7 bases. This CDR3 comprises 14 residues. V lost 2 bases and J lost 1; bases outside the gene matches: 0. The germline V gene encodes CDR1 WNHNN and CDR2 SYGVQD (reference sequence). The CDR3 nucleotides are TGCGCCAGCAGTGAGGGGGGGGGCACAGATACGCAGTATTTT. It specifies CASSEGGGTDTQYF.

The genes are TRBV2 and TRBJ1-5; a possible D gene is TRBD1 (6 bases). The CDR3 spans 16 residues. The V end was cut by 2 bases, the J end by 0 bases, with 11 bases between. Germline CDR1 is SNHLY and CDR2 is FYNNEI. DNA of the CDR3: TGTGCCAGCAGTGAATTTGGACAGCCTAGCAATCAGCCCCAGCATTTT. It specifies CASSEFGQPSNQPQHF.

The V gene is TRBV5-6, the J gene TRBJ2-5; perhaps TRBD2 as D (6 bases). The V end was cut by 4 bases, the J end by 1 base, with 14 bases between. This CDR3 region has 15 residues. Germline values: CDR1 SGHDT, CDR2 YYEEEE. CDR3 in DNA: TGTGCCAGCAGCCTCCCGGGAGTTCGCCAAGAGACCCAGTACTTC. It specifies CASSLPGVRQETQYF.

V usage is TRBV7-6 and J usage is TRBJ2-2, with D possibly TRBD2 on 6 matching bases. The CDR3 has 13 residues. V lost 2 bases and J lost 8, with 9 bases in between. Germline CDR1 SGHVS, CDR2 FNYEAQ. As DNA, the CDR3 is TGTGCCAGCAGCTTAACGGGGGTAGGGGAGCTGTTTTTT. Translating gives CASSLTGVGELFF.

This clone was observed a handful of times. This chain links TRBV3-1 (or the pseudogene TRBV3-2) with TRBJ2-1; 8 nucleotides match TRBD2. J gave up 6 bases and V 3 bases, and 10 bases lay outside the gene matches. Germline loops: CDR1 LGHDT, CDR2 YNNKEL (reference sequence). CDR3 length: 16 amino acids. CDR3 sequence reads: CASSQVLAVFANEQFF. CDR3 nucleotides: TGTGCCAGCAGCCAGGTACTAGCGGTTTTTGCCAATGAGCAGTTCTTC.

This rearrangement joins TRBV5-1 to TRBJ2-7; D is unclear. The CDR3 has 14 residues. The ends were cut back, 2 bases at V and 0 bases at J, with 9 bases in the middle. Per germline, CDR1 SGHRS and CDR2 YFSETQ. The CDR3 sequence: CASSFTWSSYEQYF. The CDR3 coding sequence is TGCGCCAGCAGCTTTACCTGGAGCTCCTACGAGCAGTACTTC.

The V call is TRBV7-3, the J call TRBJ2-5; D is possibly TRBD1 (6 bases). The CDR3 is 15 residues long. The germline V gene encodes CDR1 SGHTA and CDR2 FQGTGA. The V end lost 1 base, the J end lost 2 bases, and 11 bases lay between the germline ends. CDR3 sequence: CASSLMAGAQETQYF. Written as DNA, the CDR3 is TGTGCCAGCAGCTTAATGGCAGGGGCGCAAGAGACCCAGTACTTC.

The chain has TRBV9 and TRBJ2-3, with D tentatively TRBD1 (5 bases). CDR1 and CDR2 from the germline V gene are SGDLS and YYNGEE. This CDR3 contains 16 residues. V lost 3 bases and J lost 4, with 18 bases in between. CDR3 sequence reads: CASSAYQGARADTQYF. The CDR3 DNA reads TGTGCCAGCAGCGCCTACCAAGGGGCAAGGGCAGATACGCAGTATTTT.

This chain joins TRBV12-5 and TRBJ2-7, with TRBD1 matching 9 bases. The V segment lost 1 base and the J segment 3 bases; nucleotides outside the gene matches: 7. The germline V gene encodes CDR1 LGHNT and CDR2 FRNRAP. CDR3 length: 16 residues. CDR3: CASGLGPGQGFYEQYF. The CDR3 DNA reads TGTGCTAGTGGTTTGGGTCCGGGACAGGGATTCTACGAGCAGTACTTC.

This chain connects TRBV7-3 to TRBJ2-1, with D uncertain. Germline loops: CDR1 SGHTA, CDR2 FQGTGA. The CDR3 covers 15 residues. V lost 1 base and J 0 bases, leaving 7 bases between the germline ends. The CDR3 DNA follows: TGTGCCAGCAGCTTAAGCTCAGGCTCCTACAATGAGCAGTTCTTC. Translation gives CASSLSSGSYNEQFF.

This sequence joins TRBV6-2 or TRBV6-3 and TRBJ2-3; 8 bases match TRBD1. The CDR3 runs to 18 residues. Germline values: CDR1 MNHEY, CDR2 SVGEGT. The V gene end was trimmed by 2 bases and the J gene end by 0 bases; junction bases not matched to a gene: 10. The CDR3 region has the DNA TGTGCCAGCAGTTACCCCGACAGGGGCGCACCTAGCACAGATACGCAGTATTTT. This sequence encodes CASSYPDRGAPSTDTQYF.

This clone was observed a single time. The chain combines TRBV29-1 with TRBJ2-1; 9 nucleotides line up with TRBD2. The V gene's germline CDR1 is SQVTM and CDR2 ANQGSEA. The CDR3 runs 14 residues. CDR3 protein: CTHTLAGPNNEQFF. Written as DNA, the CDR3 is TGCACCCACACCCTAGCGGGGCCCAACAATGAGCAGTTCTTC.

This sequence joins TRBV5-1 and TRBJ2-5; TRBD2 might be the D (6 bases). Germline V lookup: CDR1 SGHRS, CDR2 YFSETQ. The length of the CDR3 is 15 residues. The ends were cut back, 2 bases at V and 4 bases at J, with 15 bases in the middle. The DNA of the CDR3 is TGCGCCAGCAGCTTTGGGGTGCGGGGACCAGAGACCCAGTACTTC. Translation gives CASSFGVRGPETQYF. Together with reference TRBV5-1 and TRBJ2-5, the CDR3 gives the full variable domain: KAGVTQTPRYLIKTRGQQVTLSCSPISGHRSVSWYQQTPGQGLQFLFEYFSETQRNKGNFPGRFSGRQFSNSRSEMNVSTLELGDSALYLCASSFGVRGPETQYFGPGTRLLVL.

V gene TRBV19 combines with J gene TRBJ2-7; D uncertain. Germline V lookup: CDR1 LNHDA, CDR2 SQIVND (reference sequence). The ends were cut back, 3 bases at V and 7 bases at J, with 22 bases in the middle. The CDR3 covers 16 residues. The CDR3 sequence: CASSIFGTTGAREQYF. CDR3 sequence (DNA): TGTGCCAGTAGTATTTTCGGAACGACCGGTGCTAGGGAGCAGTACTTC. The full variable domain, in which reference TRBV19 and TRBJ2-7 provide the parts outside the CDR3, is DGGITQSPKYLFRKEGQNVTLSCEQNLNHDAMYWYRQDPGQGLRLIYYSQIVNDFQKGDIAEGYSVSREKKESFPLTVTSAQKNPTAFYLCASSIFGTTGAREQYFGPGTRLTVT.

The chain employs TRBV7-2 and TRBJ2-1; 15 nucleotides agree with TRBD2. The CDR3 is 16 amino acids. The germline gives CDR1 SGHTA, CDR2 FQGNSA. With 3 bases clipped from V and 11 bases from J, the junction kept 8 bases outside the gene matches. CDR3 loop: CASSFSGTSGGQQQFF. For the CDR3, the DNA is TGTGCCAGCAGCTTCTCCGGGACTAGCGGGGGGCAGCAGCAGTTCTTC.

This clone was seen repeatedly, ten times or more. The sample holds other DNA sequences that translate to the same CDR3. V is TRBV19 and J is TRBJ1-3; 8 bases align to TRBD1. CDR3 length: 15 residues. Germline-derived CDR1 and CDR2 are LNHDA and SQIVND (reference sequence). The V segment lost 3 bases and the J segment 2 bases; nucleotides outside the gene matches: 3. Written as DNA, the CDR3 is TGTGCCAGTAGTATCGGGACAGGAGCTGGAAACACCATATATTTT. This sequence encodes CASSIGTGAGNTIYF.

J is TRBJ1-4 and V is TRBV4-2; D remains unclear. The V end lost 0 bases, the J end lost 10 bases, and 18 bases lay between the germline ends. The CDR3 consists of 16 residues. Germline lookup yields CDR1 LGHNA and CDR2 YNFKEQ. The CDR3 loop is CASSQEISQSRGKLFF. DNA for the CDR3: TGTGCCAGCAGCCAAGAAATCTCCCAGAGTCGCGGAAAACTGTTTTTT.

The chain links TRBV10-1 to TRBJ2-2, with 7 bases that match TRBD2. Germline values: CDR1 WNHNN, CDR2 SYGVQD (reference sequence). The CDR3 has 13 amino acids. Unmatched junction bases numbered 0, after V lost 5 bases and J lost 3 bases. This chain's CDR3 is CASSRGDTGELFF. The CDR3 DNA reads as TGCGCCAGCAGTCGGGGGGACACCGGGGAGCTGTTTTTT.

This clone showed up just a few times. The J gene is TRBJ2-7, the V gene TRBV7-2; TRBD1 matches 7 bases. This CDR3 has 13 residues. V lost 4 bases and J lost 5; bases outside the gene matches: 5. Germline V gene sequence: CDR1 SGHTA, CDR2 FQGNSA. DNA of the CDR3: TGTGCCAGCAGCTCCTCCAGGGGGAACGAGCAGTACTTC. It specifies CASSSSRGNEQYF.

This chain links TRBV7-9 with TRBJ2-4; 9 bases align to TRBD1. This CDR3 is 18 amino acids long. V trimming: 2 bases; J trimming: 2 bases; junction bases outside the gene matches: 10. CDR1 is SEHNR, CDR2 FQNEAQ, per germline (reference sequence). CDR3: CASSLWRGQGRSKNIQYF. CDR3 bases: TGTGCCAGCAGCTTATGGCGGGGACAGGGCAGATCCAAAAACATTCAGTACTTC.

There are a few counts of this clone. The V gene is TRBV27, the J gene TRBJ2-2, with 10 positions matching TRBD2. From germline, CDR1 is MNHEY and CDR2 SMNVEV (reference sequence). This CDR3 has 16 amino acids. Trimming cost V 3 bases and J 5 bases; bases outside gene matches: 6. CDR3 sequence (DNA): TGTGCCAGCAGTTTCCTAGCGGGAGATGGGACCGGGGAGCTGTTTTTT. This encodes CASSFLAGDGTGELFF.

In this sample, this clone turned up a few times. The chain employs TRBV10-3 and TRBJ2-1; TRBD2 aligns across 10 bases. V dropped 3 bases and J dropped 5; count of bases not matched to a gene: 4. The CDR3 has 15 residues. The germline CDR1 and CDR2 sequences are ENHRY and SYGVKD. CDR3 loop: CAISEASGGNNEQFF. CDR3 bases: TGTGCCATCAGTGAAGCTAGCGGGGGTAACAATGAGCAGTTCTTC.

V gene TRBV5-1 combines with J gene TRBJ1-1; possible D gene TRBD1, 6 bases. Trimming left V 3 bases short and J 1 base short, with 16 bases between. Per the germline V gene, CDR1 is SGHRS and CDR2 is YFSETQ. This CDR3 has 16 residues. The CDR3 sequence is CASSWAPGQPNTEAFF. The CDR3, as DNA: TGCGCCAGCAGCTGGGCCCCAGGACAGCCGAACACTGAAGCTTTCTTT.

The chain uses TRBV3-1 (or the pseudogene TRBV3-2) and TRBJ2-7, with D perhaps matching TRBD2 (5 bases). The V gene's germline CDR1 is LGHDT and CDR2 YNNKEL (reference sequence). Trimming pared 0 bases from V and 7 bases from J, leaving 22 bases between. The CDR3 totals 17 residues. The CDR3 loop reads CASSQEWASSGSGEQYF. DNA for the CDR3: TGTGCCAGCAGCCAAGAGTGGGCTAGCTCTGGTTCGGGGGAGCAGTACTTC.

This clone was seen once. CDR3 DNA sequence: TGTGCCAGCTCACCACCGGGGGCTGACAGTTTAAACACCGGGGAGCTGTTTTTT. Its translation is CASSPPGADSLNTGELFF. The J gene is TRBJ2-2, the V gene TRBV18; D may be TRBD1 (6 bases). V was cut by 0 bases and J by 2 bases, with 16 bases left in between. Germline CDR1 KGHSH, CDR2 LQKENI. CDR3 length: 18 residues.

The chain recombines TRBV19 with TRBJ1-5, with TRBD1 identical over 8 bases. The CDR3 is made up of 16 amino acids. From germline, CDR1 is LNHDA and CDR2 SQIVND (reference sequence). With V trimmed by 3 bases and J by 6 bases, 10 bases remained unmatched. The CDR3 protein is CASSIVDRVGSQPQHF. DNA for the CDR3: TGTGCCAGTAGTATTGTGGACAGGGTAGGAAGTCAGCCCCAGCATTTT.

J is TRBJ1-4 and V is TRBV5-4; 8 nucleotides line up with TRBD1. This CDR3 has 17 residues. CDR1 SGHNT and CDR2 YYREEE come from the germline V gene (reference sequence). V lost 2 bases, J lost 5 bases, and 11 bases stayed unmatched. The chain's CDR3 is CASSLGTGLQGNEKLFF. The CDR3 DNA follows: TGTGCCAGCAGCTTAGGGACAGGTCTACAAGGGAATGAAAAACTGTTTTTT.

This clone was seen a handful of times. This sequence joins TRBV2 and TRBJ2-1, with 8 positions matching TRBD2. This CDR3 is built from 15 residues. After removal of 8 bases from V and 5 bases from J, the junction contained 11 bases not matched to a gene. Germline V gene data show CDR1 as SNHLY and CDR2 as FYNNEI. CDR3: CASLSGLAIHNEQFF. The CDR3 nucleotides are TGTGCCAGCCTCTCCGGACTAGCTATCCACAATGAGCAGTTCTTC.